These T cell receptor beta chains were read from a single sample in a study. TCRdb recomputed calls from the 5' RACE reads with MiXCR, one row per CDR3 protein. The data hold some 40,000 distinct CDR3 sequences, with around a fifth observed a single time. Sequences were obtained from Tregs sorted from a lymph node. These TCRs come from a female donor with breast cancer. CDR3s leave out the opening cysteine and the closing phenylalanine or tryptophan.

>9|TRBV14|TRBJ2-5
ASSLAETQY
>13|TRBV4-1|TRBJ2-3
ASSQERRRTDTQY
>13|TRBV5-6|TRBJ2-7
ASSWGTSGTYEQY
>15|TRBV4-1|TRBJ2-1
ASSQGTSFEGDNEQF
>11|TRBV28|TRBJ2-5
ASSLWEKETQY
>12|TRBV5-1|TRBJ2-7
ASSTRAGNYEQY
>9|TRBV6-6|TRBJ2-7
ASRSGYEQY
>14|TRBV6-1|TRBJ1-5
ASSESRVKEGQPQH
>12|TRBV5-1|TRBJ2-7
ASSSGTDNYEQY
>13|TRBV7-6|TRBJ1-3
ASSPGPSSGNTIY
>10|TRBV12-3/TRBV12-4|TRBJ2-2
ASQGYTGELF
>12|TRBV9|TRBJ1-1
TSSPGQTNTEAF
>14|TRBV20-1|TRBJ2-3
SARPSSATDTDTQY
>14|TRBV15|TRBJ2-3
ATSTGGHTSTDTQY
>9|TRBV29-1|TRBJ2-1
SGSSYNEQF
>12|TRBV6-5|TRBJ2-2
ASSPGPTSGELY
>12|TRBV7-9|TRBJ1-4
ASSQDIPSGKLS
>13|TRBV19|TRBJ2-3
ASSSRGAETDTQY
>17|TRBV7-6|TRBJ2-3
ASSPAEAGGFRFTDTQY
>14|TRBV20-1|TRBJ2-1
SVPGLAGPTYNEQF
>12|TRBV6-2/TRBV6-3|TRBJ2-7
ASTVQGGIYEQY
>11|TRBV5-1|TRBJ1-1
ASSLGGSAEAF
>11|TRBV20-1|TRBJ1-2
SAWDPGNYGYT
>14|TRBV5-1|TRBJ2-5
ASSPGLAGVEETQY
>12|TRBV27|TRBJ1-5
ASSPRTLNQPQH
>13|TRBV7-9|TRBJ2-2
ASSSGQGKTGELF
>11|TRBV3-1|TRBJ2-2
ASSHGNTGELF
>14|TRBV9|TRBJ2-1
ASSPRGLAGPNEQF
>17|TRBV4-2|TRBJ2-1
ASSQGGAGGQSSYNEQF
>13|TRBV4-2|TRBJ2-1
ASSQDPLAVNEQF
>12|TRBV5-1|TRBJ2-7
ASRPGPAVYEQY
>8|TRBV10-3|NA
AISAGELF
>11|TRBV11-2|TRBJ2-1
ASSLGPYNEQF
>10|TRBV20-1|TRBJ1-2
SVARGGHGYT
>15|TRBV4-1|TRBJ2-1
ASSQDPSGRAIDEQF
>13|TRBV28|TRBJ1-4
AGSPKTEFNEKLF
>18|TRBV5-1|TRBJ1-1
ASSFGHKFPYTLVNTGAF
>11|TRBV15|TRBJ1-1
ATSRELTRTAF
>13|TRBV12-3/TRBV12-4|TRBJ2-1
ASSLGRWPYNEQF
>9|TRBV28|TRBJ1-2
ASDRGYGYT